Each of the 10 T cell receptor beta chains below was sequenced from the same sample in a study of robustness of blood B and T cell sequencing. The template for TCR beta quantification was mRNA, not genomic DNA. cDNA was made with a 5' template-switch oligo adding a universal priming site. The template-switch oligo carried a 12-nucleotide random UMI tagging each cDNA molecule. TCRdb ran MiXCR on the PCR reads and lists one entry per CDR3 protein. Here the sample spans about 870 distinct CDR3 sequences, approximately 75% being singletons. Sequencing was performed on peripheral blood. Receptor source: a human donor in good health.

The rearrangement joins TRBV7-9 to TRBJ2-3; TRBD2 is a possible D gene (5 bases). This CDR3 is 13 amino acids long. Germline V CDR1 and CDR2: SEHNR, FQNEAQ (reference sequence). With 3 bases removed from V and 4 bases from J, the gap between germline ends came to 8 bases. The CDR3 region is CASSFGGPDTQYF. CDR3 coding DNA: TGTGCCAGCAGCTTCGGAGGCCCAGATACGCAGTATTTT.

The chain joins TRBV29-1 to TRBJ2-3; D could derive from TRBD1 or TRBD2 (5 bases each). Trimming left V 7 bases short and J 0 bases short, with 26 bases between. CDR1 and CDR2 (germline): SQVTM, ANQGSEA. The CDR3 has 18 residues. This chain's CDR3 is CSGMNGGWGTVSTDTQYF. CDR3 DNA: TGCAGCGGAATGAATGGTGGCTGGGGGACCGTTAGCACAGATACGCAGTATTTT.

The chain uses TRBV6-1 and TRBJ1-1, with no clear D. The CDR3 has 12 residues. Trimming pared 5 bases from V and 4 bases from J, leaving 8 bases between. The germline CDR1 and CDR2 sequences are MNHNS and SASEGT. This CDR3 is CASSRVGTEAFF. CDR3 DNA: TGTGCCAGCAGTCGAGTGGGCACTGAAGCTTTCTTT.

The chain uses TRBV10-2 and TRBJ2-7; 12 bases agree with TRBD2. Trimming at V came to 4 bases and at J to 7 bases, leaving 11 bases not matched to a gene. There are 16 residues in the CDR3. CDR1 is WSHSY and CDR2 is SAAADI in the germline V gene. Here the CDR3 DNA reads TGCGCCAGCAGTGCGGCTAGCGGGGGGGCCTTGGGAGAGCAGTACTTC. Protein sequence: CASSAASGGALGEQYF.

The DNA for the CDR3 is TGCAGTGCTAGAGAAGGGGGTGACACTGAAGCTTTCTTT. Its translation: CSAREGGDTEAFF. The V call is TRBV20-1, the J call TRBJ1-1; D may be TRBD1 (6 bases). CDR1 is DFQATT and CDR2 is SNEGSKA in the germline V gene (reference sequence). The length of the CDR3 is 13 residues. V was trimmed by 0 bases and J by 3 bases, leaving 8 bases between them.

V gene TRBV5-6 combines with J gene TRBJ1-6; 11 bases map to TRBD1. Germline lookup yields CDR1 SGHDT and CDR2 YYEEEE. The CDR3 has 14 amino acids. The V gene end was trimmed by 3 bases and the J gene end by 9 bases; junction bases not matched to a gene: 2. CDR3 region: CASSSGTGGSPLHF. The CDR3 region has the DNA TGTGCCAGCAGCTCCGGGACAGGGGGTTCACCCCTCCACTTT.

This chain links TRBV5-4 with TRBJ1-2; D gene unclear. CDR3 length: 15 amino acids. Germline CDR1 is SGHNT and CDR2 is YYREEE (reference sequence). V was pared by 2 bases and J by 2 bases, with 13 bases between. The CDR3 sequence: CASSFAWQANYGYTF. CDR3 nucleotides: TGTGCCAGCAGCTTTGCCTGGCAGGCCAACTATGGCTACACCTTC.

This chain connects TRBV6-4 to TRBJ2-6, with 10 bases that match TRBD2. V lost 0 bases and J lost 1; bases outside the gene matches: 0. Per the germline V gene, CDR1 is MRHNA and CDR2 is SNTAGT. This CDR3 is built from 17 residues. DNA for the CDR3: TGTGCCAGCAGTGACTCTAGCGGGGGGTCTGGGGCCAACGTCCTGACTTTC. Translation: CASSDSSGGSGANVLTF.

The chain's CDR3 is CASKREGYGYTF. In nucleotides, the CDR3 is TGTGCCAGCAAAAGGGAGGGCTATGGCTACACCTTC. The V gene is TRBV6-1, the J gene TRBJ1-2; D remains unclear. The CDR3 covers 12 residues. CDR1 MNHNS and CDR2 SASEGT come from the germline V gene. Trimming removed 7 bases from V and 4 bases from J, with 10 bases in between.

This chain connects TRBV10-3 to TRBJ2-7, with a tentative D call TRBD2 (5 bases). CDR1 is ENHRY and CDR2 is SYGVKD in the germline V gene. This CDR3 region has 14 residues. V dropped 6 bases and J dropped 0 bases, with 12 bases sitting between them. In nucleotides, the CDR3 is TGTGCCATCAGAACGGACGGGGTCTCCTACGAGCAGTACTTC. This gives the protein CAIRTDGVSYEQYF.